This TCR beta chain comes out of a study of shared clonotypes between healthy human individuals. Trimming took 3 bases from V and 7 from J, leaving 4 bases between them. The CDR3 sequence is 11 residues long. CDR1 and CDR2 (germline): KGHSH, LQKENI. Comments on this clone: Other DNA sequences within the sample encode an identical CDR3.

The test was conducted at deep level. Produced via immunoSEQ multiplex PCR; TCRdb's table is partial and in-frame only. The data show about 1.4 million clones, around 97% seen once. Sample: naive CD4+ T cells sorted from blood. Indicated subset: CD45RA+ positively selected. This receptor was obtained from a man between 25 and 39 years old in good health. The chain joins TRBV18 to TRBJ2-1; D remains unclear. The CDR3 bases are TGTGCCAGCTCACCTGCGAATGAGCAGTTCTTC. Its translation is CASSPANEQFF.